A selection of T cell receptor beta chains follows, all from one sample in a study of blood T cell repertoires in COVID-19. The method was immunoSEQ multiplex PCR; TCRdb's version includes in-frame clones alone and lacks a portion of them. Among about 50,000 clones listed, 85% to 90% were seen once. Sample: peripheral blood. The receptors here all came from a human donor in a cohort sampled during active COVID-19. The CDR3 runs from the conserved cysteine through the conserved F or W. A D gene is named only where the DNA matches it firmly. The size field is filled for only some rows; it gives once, few, many or a size class.

J gene	clone size	D gene	V gene	CDR3 DNA	CDR3 protein
TRBJ1-6	.	.	TRBV6-5	TGTGCCAGCAGTTACAGCGGAGGGTCCTTGGCCCTCCACTTT	CASSYSGGSLALHF
TRBJ2-1	.	.	TRBV2	TGTGCCAGCAGTGAAGGGGATTCGGGAGAGCAGTTCTTC	CASSEGDSGEQFF
TRBJ2-3	.	.	TRBV18	TGTGCCAGCTCATCCCGCCCCGACAGCCTTAGCACAGATACGCAGTATTTT	CASSSRPDSLSTDTQYF
TRBJ2-2	.	TRBD1	TRBV30	TGTGCCTGGACGAGTATGGGACAGGGGGACACCGGGGAGCTGTTTTTT	CAWTSMGQGDTGELFF
TRBJ2-3	.	TRBD1	TRBV5-1	TGCGCCAGCAGCTCCCAGGGGGTTAGCACAGATACGCAGTATTTT	CASSSQGVSTDTQYF
TRBJ2-5	.	.	TRBV4-1	TGCGCCAGCAGCCAAGTCGGCGGGGGCATACAAGAGACCCAGTACTTC	CASSQVGGGIQETQYF
TRBJ2-2	.	TRBD1	TRBV3-1/TRBV3-2	TGTGCCAGCAGACGACAGGGTTCGAACACCGGGGAGCTGTTTTTT	CASRRQGSNTGELFF
TRBJ1-1	.	TRBD1	TRBV6-5	TGTGCCAGCAGTCGGACAGGGGGCACTGAAGCTTTCTTT	CASSRTGGTEAFF
TRBJ1-5	.	TRBD1	TRBV6-5	TGTGCCAGCAGTTCACAGGGGGCAGGCAATCAGCCCCAGCATTTT	CASSSQGAGNQPQHF
TRBJ2-2	.	.	TRBV15	TGTGCCACCAGCAGAGCTCAACTAGATCCCGGGGAGCTGTTTTTT	CATSRAQLDPGELFF
TRBJ2-1	once	TRBD1	TRBV30	TGTGCCTGGAAGGGGACAGGCTACAATGAGCAGTTCTTC	CAWKGTGYNEQFF
TRBJ2-3	.	TRBD1	TRBV9	TGTGCCAGCAGCCCCAGCAAAGGGACAGGACTCCGCACAGATACGCAGTATTTT	CASSPSKGTGLRTDTQYF
TRBJ1-6	.	.	TRBV2	TGTGCCAGCACCGGGAGGGGGAGCTCCTATAATTCACCCCTCCACTTT	CASTGRGSSYNSPLHF
TRBJ2-5	.	.	TRBV7-7	TGTGCTAGCAGCAGCGACGGTTGGGAGACCCAGTACTTC	CASSSDGWETQYF
TRBJ1-6	.	.	TRBV27	TGTGCCAGCAGTTACGGTATTGGAGGAAATTCACCCCTCCACTTT	CASSYGIGGNSPLHF
TRBJ2-1	.	TRBD2	TRBV11-1	TGTGCCAGCAGCCCACGGACTAGCGGGAAGAATGAGCAGTTCTTC	CASSPRTSGKNEQFF
TRBJ2-5	.	.	TRBV9	TGTGCCAGCAGCGTAGGTAGGACTTTTGGCGGTTCGTGGGAGACCCAGTACTTC	CASSVGRTFGGSWETQYF
TRBJ1-6	.	TRBD1	TRBV6-5	TGTGCCAGCAGTTACTCACAGGGGCGACCCCTCCACTTT	CASSYSQGRPLHF
TRBJ2-2	once	TRBD1	TRBV10-3	TGTGCCAGCGGACAGGGGGGCGGTAGCACCGGGGAGCTGTTTTTT	CASGQGGGSTGELFF